This T cell receptor beta chain was recovered during a study of blood T cell repertoires in COVID-19. Study background: Sites in the United States, Italy and Spain provided acute and convalescent COVID-19 samples.

In Seattle, patients joined the study during active infection and were tracked longitudinally. Original data processing: Amplified reference gene primers provided the basis for estimating nucleated cell counts. Repertoires were generated with immunoSEQ multiplex PCR, while TCRdb's copy carries only in-frame clones and drops some. The D gene and trimming were derived from the DNA, and the V and J assignments and clone size from that table. The top ten clones hold 10% of a sample with hundreds of thousands of clones, 88% of them seen once. Sequences were obtained from peripheral blood. This sequence was found in a woman in her 70s with COVID-19, enrolled during active disease.

CDR3 region: CASSSRGDLFF. The CDR3 DNA reads TGCGCCAGCAGCTCCAGGGGAGATCTGTTCTTC. This chain links TRBV5-1 with TRBJ2-1, with D possibly TRBD1 on 6 matching bases. V lost 3 bases, J lost 15 bases, and 13 bases lay in between. The CDR3 consists of 11 residues. Germline assignment: CDR1 SGHRS and CDR2 YFSETQ.